This T cell receptor (beta chain) was sequenced in a study of T cell responses to AZD1222 COVID-19 vaccine. Study findings and constraints: Most donors were white British, females outnumbered males, and clonal diversity was possibly underestimated. At baseline, seropositivity was found in only a handful of AZD1222 recipients. Spike-specific TCR repertoires showed rising breadth and depth after two AZD1222 doses.

Concerning this clone itself: The antigen is not known.

Method: immunoSEQ multiplex PCR; TCRdb's copy keeps in-frame clones and lacks some. The table shows approximately 80,000 clones, with roughly 90% occurring only once. CDR3 length: 14 amino acids. From germline, CDR1 is MNHNY and CDR2 SVGAGI (reference sequence). V lost 6 bases, J lost 6 bases, and 7 bases stayed unmatched. Sample: peripheral blood, taken on day 0 of AZD1222 vaccination. This chain joins TRBV6-6 and TRBJ1-4; the match to TRBD1 covers 7 bases. This TCR was sampled from an adult in good health. In DNA, the CDR3 is TGTGCCAGCAGAACGGGAACAGGGGATGAAAAACTGTTTTTT. Translation: CASRTGTGDEKLFF.